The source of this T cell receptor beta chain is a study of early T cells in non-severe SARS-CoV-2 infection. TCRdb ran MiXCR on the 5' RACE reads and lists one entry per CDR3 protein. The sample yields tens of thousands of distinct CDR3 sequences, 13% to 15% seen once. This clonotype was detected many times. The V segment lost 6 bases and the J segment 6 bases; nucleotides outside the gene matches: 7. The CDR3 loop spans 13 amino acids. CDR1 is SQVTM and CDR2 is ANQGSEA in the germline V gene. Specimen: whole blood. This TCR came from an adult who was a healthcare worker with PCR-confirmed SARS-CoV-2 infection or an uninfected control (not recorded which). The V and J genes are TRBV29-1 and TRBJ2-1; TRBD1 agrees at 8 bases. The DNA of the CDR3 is TGCAGCGTCGGACCCACAGGGGGCAATGAGCAGTTCTTC. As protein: CSVGPTGGNEQFF.